The T cell receptor (beta chain) described here comes from a study of shared clonotypes between healthy human individuals. Findings and limits, study-wide: Clonotype sharing among the donors was expected to vary with sequencing depth. Memory subsets generally showed smaller estimated richness than naive subsets did.

Sequenced by immunoSEQ multiplex PCR; TCRdb stores in-frame clones only, minus some. There are about 2.4 million clones in the sample; 90% to 95% occur only once, and about 0.38% lies in the top ten. As regards this clone: Its matching antigen is unknown.

The germline V gene encodes CDR1 MGHDK and CDR2 SYGVNS. Trimming took 3 bases from V and 2 from J, leaving 14 bases between them. The CDR3 sequence is 16 residues long. In the CD4+ fraction, cells were divided into CD45RA+ naive and CD45RA-negative memory subsets. The genes are TRBV25-1 and TRBJ2-1, with TRBD1 as a possible D gene (5 bases). Sequencing was carried out using naive CD4+ T cells from PBMCs. Subset of the sample: CD45RA+ positively selected. This clonotype was obtained from a man between 18 and 29 years old in good health. Some clones in this sample may be carry-over from other donors' samples. CDR3 sequence (DNA): TGTGCCAGCAGTGATCGGACAAGGGTTGCCTACAATGAGCAGTTCTTC. Translating gives CASSDRTRVAYNEQFF. Combining the CDR3 with reference TRBV25-1 and TRBJ2-1 gives the whole variable domain EADIYQTPRYLVIGTGKKITLECSQTMGHDKMYWYQQDPGMELHLIHYSYGVNSTEKGDLSSESTVSRIRTEHFPLTLESARPSHTSQYLCASSDRTRVAYNEQFFGPGTRLTVL.